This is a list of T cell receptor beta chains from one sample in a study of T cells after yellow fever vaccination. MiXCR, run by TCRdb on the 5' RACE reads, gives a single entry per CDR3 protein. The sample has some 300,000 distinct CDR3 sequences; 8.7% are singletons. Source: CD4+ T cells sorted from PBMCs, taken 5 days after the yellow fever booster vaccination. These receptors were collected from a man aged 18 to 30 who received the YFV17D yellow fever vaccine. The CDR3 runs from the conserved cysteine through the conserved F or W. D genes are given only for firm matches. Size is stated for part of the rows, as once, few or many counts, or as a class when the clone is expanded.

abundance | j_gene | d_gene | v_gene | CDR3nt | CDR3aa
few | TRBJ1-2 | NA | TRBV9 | TGTGCCAGCAGCGTAGACCATAACTATGGCTACACCTTC | CASSVDHNYGYTF
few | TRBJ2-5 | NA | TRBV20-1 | TGCAGTGCCCCCCTCTGGCAGGTACAAGAGACCCAGTACTTC | CSAPLWQVQETQYF
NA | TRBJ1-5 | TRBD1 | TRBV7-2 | TGTGCCAGCAGCTTAGGCGGGGACAGGAAATATAGCAATCAGCCCCAGCATTTT | CASSLGGDRKYSNQPQHF
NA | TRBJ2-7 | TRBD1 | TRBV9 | TGTGCCAGCAGCGTAGAGGGGACAGGACAGGACGAGCAGTACTTC | CASSVEGTGQDEQYF
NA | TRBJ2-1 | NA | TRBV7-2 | TGTGCCAGCAGCGTGGGTTTTCCGAATGAGCAGTTCTTC | CASSVGFPNEQFF
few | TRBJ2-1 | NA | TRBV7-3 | TGTGCCAGCAGCAAGGGGGGAAGGGAGGCCTGGGGTGAGCAGTTCTTC | CASSKGGREAWGEQFF
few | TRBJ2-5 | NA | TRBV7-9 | TGTGCCAGCAGCTTTCGACAGTCGGAGACCCAGTACTTC | CASSFRQSETQYF
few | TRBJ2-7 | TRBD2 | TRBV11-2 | TGTGCCAGCAGCTTAGGGGAGGGCAGCGAGCAGTACTTC | CASSLGEGSEQYF
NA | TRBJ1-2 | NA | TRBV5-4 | TGTGCCAGCAGCTTGGTTATTCTCCAGGGGCGGGATGGCTACACCTTC | CASSLVILQGRDGYTF
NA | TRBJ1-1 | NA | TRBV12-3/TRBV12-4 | TGTGCCAGCAGACTCCGGGGGGGTAGGAACACTGAAGCTTTCTTT | CASRLRGGRNTEAFF
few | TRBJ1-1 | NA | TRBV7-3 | TGTGCCAGCAGCGTGCTGGGCGGCACTGAAGCTTTCTTT | CASSVLGGTEAFF
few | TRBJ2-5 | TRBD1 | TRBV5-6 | TGTGCCAGCAGCTTGGGGACAGGTCAAGGAGAGACCCAGTACTTC | CASSLGTGQGETQYF
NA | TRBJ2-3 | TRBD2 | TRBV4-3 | TGCGCCAGCAGCCAAGTTAGTAGCGGGGGCTCTAGCACAGATACGCAGTATTTT | CASSQVSSGGSSTDTQYF
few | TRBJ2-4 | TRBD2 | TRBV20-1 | TGCAGTGCTAGAGATGCAGCGGGGGACCTCATAGAGTACTTC | CSARDAAGDLIEYF
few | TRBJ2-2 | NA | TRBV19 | TGTGCCAGTAGTGAGGGGACGGTCGCGAACACCGGGGAGCTGTTTTTT | CASSEGTVANTGELFF
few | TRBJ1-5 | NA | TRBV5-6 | TGTGCCAGCAGCTTGCGGCCAGGGGTAGGTCAGCCCCAGCATTTT | CASSLRPGVGQPQHF
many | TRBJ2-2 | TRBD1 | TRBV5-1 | TGCGCCAGCAGCTTGGCCGGGACAGACACCGGGGAGCTGTTTTTT | CASSLAGTDTGELFF
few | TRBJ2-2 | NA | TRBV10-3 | TGTGCCATCAGCCAAAGATCGGGCACCGGGGAGCTGTTTTTT | CAISQRSGTGELFF
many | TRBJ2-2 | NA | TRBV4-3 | TGCGCCAGCAGCCAAGATTTTGCGAGTTCCCTGTTTTTT | CASSQDFASSLFF
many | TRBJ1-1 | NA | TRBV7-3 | TGTGCCAGCAGCCCCGACCCCACTTTTTCGATTACTTTCTTT | CASSPDPTFSITFF
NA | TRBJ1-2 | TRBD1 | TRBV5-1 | TGCGCCAGCAACTTCAACACCGGGACAGGGGGCAGGGGCTACACCTTC | CASNFNTGTGGRGYTF
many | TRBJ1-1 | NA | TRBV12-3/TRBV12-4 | TGTGCCAGCAGTATGAGTGGGACCGTTGAAGCTTTCTTT | CASSMSGTVEAFF
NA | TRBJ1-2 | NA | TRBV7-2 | TGTGCCAGCAGTCAAGGGTTTAACTCCTATGGCTACACCTTC | CASSQGFNSYGYTF
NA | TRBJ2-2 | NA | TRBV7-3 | TGTGCCAGCAGCTTTAACCAAATCGGGGAGCTGTTTTTT | CASSFNQIGELFF
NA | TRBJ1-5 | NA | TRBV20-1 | TGCAGTGCTTCCCGGGGGGATCAGCCCCAGCATTTT | CSASRGDQPQHF
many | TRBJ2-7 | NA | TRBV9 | TGTGCCAGCAGCGTATCAGAGGGGACCTACGAGCAGTACTTC | CASSVSEGTYEQYF
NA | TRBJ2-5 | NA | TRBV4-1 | TGCGCCAGCAGCCAGACTAGAAAAGAGACCCAGTACTTC | CASSQTRKETQYF
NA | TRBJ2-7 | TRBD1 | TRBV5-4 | TGTGCCAGCAGCTCGGGACAGAGTAAAACCTACGAGCAGTACTTC | CASSSGQSKTYEQYF
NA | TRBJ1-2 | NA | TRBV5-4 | TGTGCCAGCAGCTTTACAGGAACCTCCTATGGCTACACCTTC | CASSFTGTSYGYTF
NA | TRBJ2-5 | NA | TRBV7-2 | TGTGCCAGCAGCTTACAGCGGGCCTACGAGACCCAGTACTTC | CASSLQRAYETQYF
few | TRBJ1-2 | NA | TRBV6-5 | TGTGCCAGCAGTTCCTACCGTGAGGGGCTCTATGGCTACACCTTC | CASSSYREGLYGYTF
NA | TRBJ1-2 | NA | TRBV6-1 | TGTGCCAGCAGTGAAGGGACAGTGTCCAATGGTGGCTACACCTTC | CASSEGTVSNGGYTF
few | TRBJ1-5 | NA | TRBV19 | TGTGCCAGTAGTTCGCCAGGGAGTTTAGATCAGCCCCAGCATTTT | CASSSPGSLDQPQHF
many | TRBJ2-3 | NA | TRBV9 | TGTGCCAGCAGCGAGGAGCCTAGAACAGATACGCAGTATTTT | CASSEEPRTDTQYF
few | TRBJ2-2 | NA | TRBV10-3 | TGTGCCATCGGAAGACAGGCGAACACCGGGGAGCTGTTTTTT | CAIGRQANTGELFF
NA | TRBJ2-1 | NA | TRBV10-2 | TGCGCCAGCAGTGTTGGGAATGAGCAGCTCTTC | CASSVGNEQLF
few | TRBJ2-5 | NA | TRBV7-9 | TGTGCCACAAGGGGGCGGGGAGAGACCCAGTACTTC | CATRGRGETQYF
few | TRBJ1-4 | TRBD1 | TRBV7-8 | TGTGCCAGCAGCCCAGAGGACAGGTTTGGTGAAAAACTGTTTTTT | CASSPEDRFGEKLFF
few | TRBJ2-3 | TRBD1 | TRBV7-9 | TGTGCCAGCAGTCGCCAGGACAGGGGTGTGCCAGATACGCAGTATTTT | CASSRQDRGVPDTQYF
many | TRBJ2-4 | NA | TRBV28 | TGTGCCAGCCTATCACGCCGCAAAAACATTCAGTACTTC | CASLSRRKNIQYF
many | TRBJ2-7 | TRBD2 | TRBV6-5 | TGTGCCAGCAGACCGAAATGGGGACTAGCCAACTCCTACGAGCAGTACTTC | CASRPKWGLANSYEQYF
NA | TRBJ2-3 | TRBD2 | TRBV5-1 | TGCGCCAGCAGCTTGGTACTAGCGGCCCTCACAGATACGCAGTATTTT | CASSLVLAALTDTQYF
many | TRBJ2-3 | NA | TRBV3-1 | TGTGCCAGCAGTCCGACAGTGGGTCATACAGATACGCAGTATTTT | CASSPTVGHTDTQYF